The clone carrying this TCR beta chain was seen more than once but under ten times. The antigen is not known. This CDR3 region has 16 residues. CDR1 SGHTA and CDR2 FQGTGA come from the germline V gene. V lost 5 bases, J lost 2 bases, and 9 bases stayed unmatched. Expressed TCRB transcripts were sequenced, since all the RNA that had been isolated was reverse transcribed. Deep immunoSEQ sequencing covered naive, central memory and regulatory T cell samples. TCRdb's copy holds only in-frame clones and misses some; the assay was immunoSEQ multiplex PCR. The sample lists roughly 350,000 clones, about 10% seen once, with about 0.6% in the top ten. This sample stems from a study of beta chain features in type 1 diabetes. Study information: Cell yields, age and gender were similar between patients and healthy donors. Findings and caveats of the study: There was a moderate but significant shortening of TCRB CDR3s in all four CD4+ subsets of Type 1 diabetes patients.

The authors sorted CD4+ naive, central memory, regulatory and stem cell-like memory cells via CD45RO/CCR7/CD25/CD127/CD95/CD27. V gene TRBV7-3 combines with J gene TRBJ2-3; 8 bases align to TRBD2. The sequence was obtained from a man aged 30-40 years with type 1 diabetes. Sequenced input: central memory CD4+ T cells from blood. The CDR3 DNA sequence: TGTGCCAGCAGCCCCCGGGGGGGAGCACCCACAGATACGCAGTATTTT. As protein: CASSPRGGAPTDTQYF.